Listed below are T cell receptor beta chains from one sample, sequenced in a study of tumor-infiltrating lymphocytes in primary liver carcinoma. MiXCR, run by TCRdb on the multiplex PCR reads, gives a single entry per CDR3 protein. The sample records approximately 320,000 distinct CDR3 sequences, about three fifths being singletons. Material: peripheral blood. These receptors originate from a woman aged 25 to 39 with primary liver carcinoma and hepatitis B virus infection. The CDR3 runs from the conserved cysteine through the conserved F or W. Each record gives: D gene, V gene, clone size, J gene, CDR3 length, CDR3 protein, CDR3 DNA. The D gene is left open where the match is weak. Size is omitted from some rows. Given values are once, few, many or a class for expanded clones.

NA	TRBV29-1	few	TRBJ2-7	13	CSVVPGASGEQYF	TGCAGCGTTGTACCAGGGGCTTCAGGGGAGCAGTACTTC
NA	TRBV11-3	many	TRBJ2-7	15	CASSLEPRPTYEQYF	TGTGCCAGCAGCTTAGAGCCCAGACCCACCTACGAGCAGTACTTC
NA	TRBV4-1	NA	TRBJ1-4	15	CVSSRAVQSNEKLFF	TGCGTCAGCAGCCGGGCTGTGCAGTCTAATGAAAAACTGTTTTTT
NA	TRBV12-3/TRBV12-4	NA	TRBJ2-1	11	CASGDYNEQFF	TGTGCCAGCGGAGATTACAATGAGCAGTTCTTC
NA	TRBV6-5	NA	TRBJ2-3	13	CASGSLDSDTQYF	TGTGCCAGCGGTTCCCTTGACTCAGATACGCAGTATTTT
NA	TRBV4-1	NA	TRBJ2-7	14	CASNQDPARSEQYF	TGCGCCAGCAACCAAGACCCGGCGCGCTCCGAGCAGTACTTC
NA	TRBV6-5	few	TRBJ1-6	15	CASREGFSYNSPLHF	TGTGCCAGCAGGGAAGGTTTCTCCTATAATTCACCCCTCCACTTT
NA	TRBV6-1	many	TRBJ2-3	14	CASRRDRSQDTQYF	TGTGCCAGCAGGAGGGACCGTTCCCAAGATACGCAGTATTTT
TRBD1	TRBV12-3/TRBV12-4	many	TRBJ1-2	15	CASSIRQGWNYGYTF	TGTGCCAGCAGTATCCGACAGGGGTGGAACTATGGCTACACCTTC
TRBD1	TRBV6-2/TRBV6-3	NA	TRBJ2-7	14	CASRETGLNYEQYF	TGTGCCAGCAGAGAGACAGGGTTGAACTACGAGCAGTACTTC
NA	TRBV5-4	NA	TRBJ2-7	11	CASSPSGEQYF	TGTGCCAGCAGCCCCAGTGGCGAGCAGTACTTC
NA	TRBV12-3/TRBV12-4	NA	TRBJ1-5	13	CASSSFRNQPQHF	TGTGCCAGCAGTAGTTTTAGGAATCAGCCCCAGCATTTT
TRBD2	TRBV4-2	NA	TRBJ2-3	17	CASSRQIASGDTDRQYF	TGTGCCAGCAGCCGACAGATTGCTAGCGGGGATACAGATAGGCAGTATTTT
TRBD1	TRBV6-5	NA	TRBJ1-4	15	CASSSDRATNEKLFF	TGTGCCAGCAGTTCCGACAGGGCGACTAATGAAAAACTGTTTTTT
NA	TRBV12-3/TRBV12-4	NA	TRBJ1-5	15	CASRKDRGCNQPQHF	TGTGCCAGCAGAAAGGATCGGGGTTGCAATCAGCCCCAGCATTTT
NA	TRBV4-2	NA	TRBJ1-1	13	CASSQGRVVGAFF	TGTGCCAGCAGCCAAGGGAGAGTAGTTGGAGCTTTCTTT
NA	TRBV11-2	few	TRBJ1-1	13	CASSPTMSTEVFF	TGTGCCAGCAGTCCGACGATGAGCACTGAAGTTTTCTTT
NA	TRBV29-1	NA	TRBJ2-3	13	CSVRTGGGDTQYF	TGCAGCGTCCGGACGGGGGGCGGAGATACGCAGTATTTT
NA	TRBV6-2/TRBV6-3	few	TRBJ2-7	14	CASSSWEDSYEQYF	TGTGCCAGCAGTTCGTGGGAGGATTCCTACGAGCAGTACTTC
NA	TRBV6-5	NA	TRBJ2-1	17	CASGPTRSPGSYDEQFF	TGTGCCAGCGGACCAACTAGATCCCCGGGCTCCTACGATGAGCAGTTCTTC
NA	TRBV11-2	NA	TRBJ2-3	11	CASSSTDKQYF	TGTGCCAGCAGCTCAACAGACAAGCAGTATTTT
NA	TRBV12-3/TRBV12-4	many	TRBJ1-1	12	CASSLAGTEAFF	TGTGCCAGCAGTTTGGCGGGCACTGAAGCTTTCTTT
TRBD2	TRBV30	NA	TRBJ2-3	19	CAWSSRTSGRATSTVTQYF	TGTGCCTGGAGCAGTAGGACTAGCGGGAGGGCCACTAGCACAGTTACGCAGTATTTT
NA	TRBV5-6	NA	TRBJ2-1	15	CDNRFLGPLGNVQFF	TGTGACAACAGGTTCTTAGGACCTCTGGGAAATGTGCAGTTCTTC
NA	TRBV6-5	many	TRBJ1-6	15	CASSYSRRGNSPLHF	TGTGCCAGCAGTTACTCGAGACGGGGAAATTCACCCCTCCACTTT
NA	TRBV6-2/TRBV6-3	NA	TRBJ2-3	13	CASSKTLYQPQYF	TGTGCCAGCAGCAAGACACTTTATCAGCCCCAGTATTTT
TRBD1	TRBV6-2/TRBV6-3	NA	TRBJ1-4	14	CASRYGTGYEKLFF	TGTGCCAGCAGATATGGGACAGGGTACGAAAAACTGTTTTTT
NA	TRBV29-1	NA	TRBJ2-7	16	CSVVRPGRLIGYEQYF	TGCAGCGTTGTGAGACCAGGCCGGTTGATTGGCTACGAGCAGTACTTC
NA	TRBV6-5	NA	TRBJ1-6	17	CASSYAPGTARRSPLHF	TGTGCCAGCAGTTACGCACCTGGGACCGCCCGTCGTTCACCCCTCCACTTT
NA	TRBV11-2	NA	TRBJ2-1	15	CAGSLKISLPGEQFF	TGTGCCGGCAGCTTAAAGATAAGTCTCCCGGGGGAGCAGTTCTTC
TRBD1	TRBV9	NA	TRBJ1-2	15	CASSADAGGGYGYTF	TGTGCCAGCAGCGCAGATGCAGGGGGCGGCTATGGCTACACCTTC
NA	TRBV6-2/TRBV6-3	many	TRBJ2-7	10	CASRHYEQYF	TGTGCCAGCAGGCACTACGAGCAGTACTTC
NA	TRBV12-3/TRBV12-4	many	TRBJ1-5	12	CASSLGIIPQHF	TGTGCCAGCAGTTTGGGTATCATACCCCAGCATTTT
TRBD1	TRBV12-3/TRBV12-4	NA	TRBJ1-4	14	CASSPRQGGEKLLF	TGTGCCAGCAGTCCCCGACAGGGCGGTGAAAAACTGCTTTTT
TRBD2	TRBV4-3	NA	TRBJ2-2	16	CVNSQGRAGGPGKLFF	TGTGTCAACAGCCAAGGGAGAGCGGGAGGTCCCGGGAAGCTGTTTTTT
NA	TRBV12-3/TRBV12-4	few	TRBJ1-6	14	CASSQGFNNSPLHF	TGTGCCAGCAGTCAGGGCTTTAATAATTCACCCCTCCACTTT
NA	TRBV28	NA	TRBJ1-5	14	CASSLAVSNQPQHF	TGTGCCAGCAGTTTAGCGGTTAGCAATCAGCCCCAGCATTTT
TRBD1	TRBV12-3/TRBV12-4	NA	TRBJ2-7	12	CASSGTVYEQYF	TGTGCCAGCAGTGGGACAGTCTACGAGCAGTACTTC
NA	TRBV6-2/TRBV6-3	NA	TRBJ2-1	14	CASSYLSSYNEQFF	TGTGCCAGCAGTTACCTGAGCTCCTACAATGAGCAGTTCTTC
NA	TRBV4-3	NA	TRBJ2-6	18	CASSQETSPSSGANVLTF	TGCGCCAGCAGCCAAGAGACATCGCCGAGCTCAGGGGCCAACGTCCTGACTTTC
TRBD1	TRBV11-2	NA	TRBJ2-7	18	CASSFRLGTPTGGYEQYF	TGTGCCAGCAGCTTTCGTCTGGGAACGCCAACAGGGGGCTACGAGCAGTACTTC
TRBD1	TRBV7-9	NA	TRBJ1-1	15	CASSSPQQGGTEAFF	TGTGCCAGCAGCTCACCCCAACAGGGGGGGACTGAAGCTTTCTTT
TRBD1	TRBV6-1	NA	TRBJ2-3	15	CASSEHRGWTDTQYF	TGTGCCAGCAGTGAACACAGGGGGTGGACAGATACGCAGTATTTT
TRBD1	TRBV12-3/TRBV12-4	few	TRBJ2-2	16	CASSLSGQAPGGELFF	TGTGCCAGTAGTTTGTCGGGACAGGCTCCCGGCGGGGAGCTGTTTTTT
NA	TRBV7-9	NA	TRBJ2-3	11	CASSHDNTQYF	TGTGCCAGCAGCCACGACAATACGCAGTATTTT